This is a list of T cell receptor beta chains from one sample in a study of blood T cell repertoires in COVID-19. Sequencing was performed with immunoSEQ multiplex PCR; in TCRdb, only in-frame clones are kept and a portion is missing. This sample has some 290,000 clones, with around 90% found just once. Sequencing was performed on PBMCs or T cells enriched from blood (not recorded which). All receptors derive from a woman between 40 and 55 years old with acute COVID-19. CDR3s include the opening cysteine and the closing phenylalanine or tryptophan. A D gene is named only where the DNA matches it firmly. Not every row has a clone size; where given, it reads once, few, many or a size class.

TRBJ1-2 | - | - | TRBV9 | CASSVASTPAGGYTF | TGTGCCAGCAGCGTAGCTTCGACCCCGGCGGGTGGCTACACCTTC
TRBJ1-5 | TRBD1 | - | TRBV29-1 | CSVGGQGNQPQHF | TGCAGCGTTGGAGGACAGGGCAATCAGCCCCAGCATTTT
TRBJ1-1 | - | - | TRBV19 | CASTTGTKRVNTEAFF | TGTGCCAGCACTACCGGGACAAAGAGAGTGAACACTGAAGCTTTCTTT
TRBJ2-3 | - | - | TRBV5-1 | CASSLAQSTDTQYF | TGCGCCAGCAGCTTGGCCCAAAGCACAGATACGCAGTATTTT
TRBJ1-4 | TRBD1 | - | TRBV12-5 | CASGSSTGVNEKLFF | TGTGCTAGTGGTTCCTCGACAGGGGTAAATGAAAAACTGTTTTTT
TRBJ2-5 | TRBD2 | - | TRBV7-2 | CASSLRAGVLETQYF | TGTGCCAGCAGCTTACGAGCGGGAGTTTTGGAGACCCAGTACTTC
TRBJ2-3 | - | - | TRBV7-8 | CASSTPKVDTQYF | TGTGCCAGCAGCACTCCGAAAGTGGATACGCAGTATTTT
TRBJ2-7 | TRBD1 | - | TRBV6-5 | CASRPPGTGTYEQYF | TGTGCCAGCAGACCCCCCGGGACAGGGACCTACGAGCAGTACTTC
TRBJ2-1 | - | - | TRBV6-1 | CASSDVGVGHNEQFF | TGTGCCAGCAGTGATGTGGGAGTTGGTCACAATGAGCAGTTCTTC
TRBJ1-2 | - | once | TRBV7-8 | CASSLSRLPGGYTF | TGTGCCAGCAGCTTATCGAGGTTGCCCGGGGGCTACACCTTC
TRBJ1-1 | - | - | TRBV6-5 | CASTRGMNTEAFF | TGTGCCAGCACTAGGGGGATGAACACTGAAGCTTTCTTT
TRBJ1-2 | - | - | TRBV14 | CASSPQGYGYTF | TGTGCCAGCAGTCCACAGGGATATGGCTACACCTTC
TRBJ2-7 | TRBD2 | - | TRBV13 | CASSSSGRGNEQYF | TGTGCCAGCAGCTCAAGCGGGAGAGGGAACGAGCAGTACTTC
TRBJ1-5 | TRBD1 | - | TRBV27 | CASALTGSDQPQHF | TGTGCCAGCGCCCTGACAGGGAGCGATCAGCCCCAGCATTTT
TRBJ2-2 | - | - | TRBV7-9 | CASSSAPGSANTGELFF | TGTGCCAGCAGCTCCGCCCCCGGGAGCGCGAACACCGGGGAGCTGTTTTTT
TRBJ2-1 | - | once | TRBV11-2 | CASSLDRGSYNEQFF | TGTGCCAGCAGCTTAGACAGGGGTTCCTACAATGAGCAGTTCTTC
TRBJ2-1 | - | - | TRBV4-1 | CASSQVVSDEQFF | TGCGCCAGCAGCCAAGTCGTATCCGATGAGCAGTTCTTC
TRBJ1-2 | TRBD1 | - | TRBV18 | CASSPLQGEANYGYTF | TGTGCCAGCTCACCATTACAGGGGGAAGCTAACTATGGCTACACCTTC
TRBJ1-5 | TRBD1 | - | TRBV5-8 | CASSLGQGRQPQHF | TGTGCCAGCAGCTTGGGACAGGGCCGACAGCCCCAGCATTTT
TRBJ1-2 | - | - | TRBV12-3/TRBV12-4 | CASSPQGKGDTF | TGTGCCAGCAGTCCCCAGGGGAAGGGAGACACCTTC
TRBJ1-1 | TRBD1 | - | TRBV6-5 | CASSTSGGLWTEAFF | TGTGCCAGCAGTACTTCAGGGGGCCTTTGGACTGAAGCTTTCTTT
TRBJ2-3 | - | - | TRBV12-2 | CASRFQREFLRSSDTQYF | TGTGCAAGTCGCTTCCAGCGGGAGTTTCTACGGTCGTCAGATACGCAGTATTTT
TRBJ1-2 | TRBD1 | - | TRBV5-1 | CASSLTYRGGYGYTF | TGCGCCAGCAGCCTCACCTACAGGGGGGGATATGGCTACACCTTC
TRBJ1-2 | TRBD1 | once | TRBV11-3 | CASSLNRGDYGYTF | TGTGCCAGCAGCTTAAACAGGGGAGACTATGGCTACACCTTC
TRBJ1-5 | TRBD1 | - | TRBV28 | CASSSRDRGFGQPQHF | TGTGCCAGCAGTTCAAGGGACAGGGGGTTCGGTCAGCCCCAGCATTTT
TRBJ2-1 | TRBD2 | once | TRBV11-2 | CASSLAYGLAGDNEQFF | TGTGCCAGCAGCTTAGCCTATGGACTAGCGGGAGACAATGAGCAGTTCTTC
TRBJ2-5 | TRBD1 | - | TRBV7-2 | CASSQGQGETQYF | TGTGCCAGCAGCCAGGGACAGGGGGAGACCCAGTACTTC
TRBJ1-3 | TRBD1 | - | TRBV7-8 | CASSSRARTGGLLGGNTIYF | TGTGCCAGCAGCTCCCGGGCACGGACAGGGGGTTTATTAGGTGGAAACACCATATATTTT
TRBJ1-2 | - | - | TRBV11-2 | CASSLMAGETTF | TGTGCCAGCAGCTTAATGGCAGGGGAAACCACCTTC
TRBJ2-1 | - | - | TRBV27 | CASSSGVGGPYNEQFF | TGTGCCAGCAGTTCGGGTGTCGGGGGACCCTACAATGAGCAGTTCTTC
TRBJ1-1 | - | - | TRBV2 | CASSGVQGRTFF | TGTGCCAGCAGCGGAGTACAGGGAAGAACTTTCTTT
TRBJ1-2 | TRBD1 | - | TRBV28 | CASRDRVRGYTF | TGTGCCAGCAGAGACAGGGTTCGTGGCTACACCTTC
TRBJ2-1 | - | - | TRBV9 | CASSVGRRAGHEQFF | TGTGCCAGCAGCGTAGGAAGGCGGGCGGGACATGAGCAGTTCTTC
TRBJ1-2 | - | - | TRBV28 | CASRKLANYGYTF | TGTGCCAGCAGGAAATTAGCTAACTATGGCTACACCTTC
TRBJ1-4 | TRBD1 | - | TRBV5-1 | CASSLPGQGDEKLFF | TGCGCCAGCAGTTTGCCGGGACAGGGTGATGAAAAACTGTTTTTT
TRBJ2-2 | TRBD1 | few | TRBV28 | CASRVGQGYTGELFF | TGTGCCAGCCGTGTGGGACAGGGCTACACCGGGGAGCTGTTTTTT
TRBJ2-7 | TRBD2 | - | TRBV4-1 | CASSHPGGEQYF | TGCGCCAGCAGCCATCCCGGGGGGGAGCAGTACTTC
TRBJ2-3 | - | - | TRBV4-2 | CASSQDTGSADTQYF | TGTGCCAGCAGCCAGGATACAGGGTCCGCAGATACGCAGTATTTT
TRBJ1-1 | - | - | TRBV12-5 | CASGLGYGGANFEAFF | TGTGCTAGTGGTTTAGGGTACGGGGGGGCGAACTTTGAAGCTTTCTTT
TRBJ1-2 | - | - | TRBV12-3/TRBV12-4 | CASTRSYGYTF | TGTGCCAGCACCCGGTCCTATGGCTACACCTTC
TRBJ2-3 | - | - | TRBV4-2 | CASSQARTASTDTQYF | TGTGCCAGCAGCCAGGCCCGGACAGCTAGCACAGATACGCAGTATTTT
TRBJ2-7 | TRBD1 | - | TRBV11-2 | CASSMDRVGHEQYF | TGTGCCAGCAGCATGGACAGGGTTGGGCACGAGCAGTACTTC
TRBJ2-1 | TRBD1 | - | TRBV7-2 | CASSFGTGVQYEQFF | TGTGCCAGCAGCTTCGGGACAGGGGTCCAATATGAGCAGTTCTTC
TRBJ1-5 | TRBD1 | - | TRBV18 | CASSQGQGNQPQHF | TGTGCCAGCTCACAGGGACAGGGCAATCAGCCCCAGCATTTT
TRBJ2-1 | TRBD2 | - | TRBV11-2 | CASRPIAGGPVEQFF | TGTGCCAGCAGGCCTATAGCGGGGGGGCCGGTTGAGCAGTTCTTC
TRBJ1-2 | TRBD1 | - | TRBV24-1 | CATSRDRANGYTF | TGTGCCACCAGCCGGGACAGGGCCAATGGCTACACCTTC
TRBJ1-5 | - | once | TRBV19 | CASSSQGRNQPQHF | TGTGCCAGTAGTTCCCAGGGGCGCAATCAGCCCCAGCATTTT
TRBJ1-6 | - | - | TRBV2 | CASSSQGNNNSPLHF | TGTGCCAGCAGCTCACAGGGAAACAATAATTCACCCCTCCACTTT
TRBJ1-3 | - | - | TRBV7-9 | CATGQSSGNTIYF | TGTGCCACCGGACAGAGCTCTGGAAACACCATATATTTT
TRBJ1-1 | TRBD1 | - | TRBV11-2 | CASSYTGGAGTEAFF | TGTGCCAGCAGCTATACAGGGGGCGCGGGCACTGAAGCTTTCTTT
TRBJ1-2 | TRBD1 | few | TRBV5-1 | CASSLLSTGGGYTF | TGCGCCAGCAGCTTACTCTCGACAGGGGGAGGCTACACCTTC
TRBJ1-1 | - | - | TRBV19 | CASSIQGNTEAFF | TGTGCCAGTAGTATTCAGGGGAACACTGAAGCTTTCTTT
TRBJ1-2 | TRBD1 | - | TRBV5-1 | CASSLTVSTTSRGGYTF | TGCGCCAGCAGCTTGACGGTCAGCACCACGTCCAGGGGGGGCTACACCTTC
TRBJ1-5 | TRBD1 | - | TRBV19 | CASREGQINQPQHF | TGTGCCAGTAGAGAGGGACAGATCAATCAGCCCCAGCATTTT
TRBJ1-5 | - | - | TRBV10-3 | CAISEAGRGQPQHF | TGTGCCATCAGTGAAGCGGGGCGCGGTCAGCCCCAGCATTTT
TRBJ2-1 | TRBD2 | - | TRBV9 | CASSAKLAGGIYNEQFF | TGTGCCAGCAGCGCCAAACTAGCGGGGGGAATATACAATGAGCAGTTCTTC